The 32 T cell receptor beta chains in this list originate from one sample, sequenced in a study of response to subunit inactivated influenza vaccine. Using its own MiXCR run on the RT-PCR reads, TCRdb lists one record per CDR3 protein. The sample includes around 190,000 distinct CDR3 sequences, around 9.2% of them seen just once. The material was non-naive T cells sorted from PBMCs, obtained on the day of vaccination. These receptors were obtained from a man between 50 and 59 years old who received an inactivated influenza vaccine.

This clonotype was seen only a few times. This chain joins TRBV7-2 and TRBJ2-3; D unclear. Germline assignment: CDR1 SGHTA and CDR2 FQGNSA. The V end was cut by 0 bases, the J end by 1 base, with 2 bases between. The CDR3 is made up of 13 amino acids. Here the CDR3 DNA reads TGTGCCAGCAGCTTAGCGCGCACAGATACGCAGTATTTT. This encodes CASSLARTDTQYF. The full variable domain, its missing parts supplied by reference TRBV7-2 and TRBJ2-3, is GAGVSQSPSNKVTEKGKDVELRCDPISGHTALYWYRQSLGQGLEFLIYFQGNSAPDKSGLPSDRFSAERTGGSVSTLTIQRTQQEDSAVYLCASSLARTDTQYFGPGTRLTVL.

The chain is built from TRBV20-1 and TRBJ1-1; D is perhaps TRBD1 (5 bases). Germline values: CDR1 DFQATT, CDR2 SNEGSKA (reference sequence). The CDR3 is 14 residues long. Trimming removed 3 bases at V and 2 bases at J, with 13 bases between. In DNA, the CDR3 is TGCAGTGCTAGCTTTGGAGGGGTAAACACTGAAGCTTTCTTT. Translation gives CSASFGGVNTEAFF.

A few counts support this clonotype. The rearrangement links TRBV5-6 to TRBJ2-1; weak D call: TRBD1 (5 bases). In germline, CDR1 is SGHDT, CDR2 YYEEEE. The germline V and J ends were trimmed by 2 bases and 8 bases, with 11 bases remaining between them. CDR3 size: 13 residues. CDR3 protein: CASSLGVTDEQFF. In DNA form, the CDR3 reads TGTGCCAGCAGCTTAGGGGTTACGGATGAGCAGTTCTTC.

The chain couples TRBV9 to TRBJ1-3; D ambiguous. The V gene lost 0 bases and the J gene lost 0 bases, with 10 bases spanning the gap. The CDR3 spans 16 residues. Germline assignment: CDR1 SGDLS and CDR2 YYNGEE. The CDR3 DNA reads TGTGCCAGCAGCGTAGCGGCTTTCCTCTCTGGAAACACCATATATTTT. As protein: CASSVAAFLSGNTIYF.

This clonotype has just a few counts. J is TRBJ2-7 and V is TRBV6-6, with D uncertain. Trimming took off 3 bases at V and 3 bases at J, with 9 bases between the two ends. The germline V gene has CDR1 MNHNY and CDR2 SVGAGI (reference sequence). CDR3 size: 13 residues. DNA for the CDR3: TGTGCCAGCAGTTATTTGGCGTTCTACGAGCAGTACTTC. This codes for CASSYLAFYEQYF.

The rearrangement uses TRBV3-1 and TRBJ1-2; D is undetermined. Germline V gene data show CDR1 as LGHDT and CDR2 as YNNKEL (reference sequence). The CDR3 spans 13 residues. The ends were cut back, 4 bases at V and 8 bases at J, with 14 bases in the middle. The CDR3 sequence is CASSPSGLKGYTF. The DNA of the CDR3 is TGTGCCAGCAGCCCCAGTGGTTTAAAGGGCTACACCTTC. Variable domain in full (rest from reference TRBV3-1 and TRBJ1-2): DTAVSQTPKYLVTQMGNDKSIKCEQNLGHDTMYWYKQDSKKFLKIMFSYNNKELIINETVPNRFSPKSPDKAHLNLHINSLELGDSAVYFCASSPSGLKGYTFGSGTRLTVV.

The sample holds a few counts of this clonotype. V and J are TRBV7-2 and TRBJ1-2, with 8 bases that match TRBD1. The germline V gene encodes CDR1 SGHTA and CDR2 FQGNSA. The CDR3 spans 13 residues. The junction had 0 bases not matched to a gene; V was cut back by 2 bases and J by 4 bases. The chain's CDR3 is CASSLQGAYGYTF. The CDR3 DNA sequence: TGTGCCAGCAGCTTACAGGGGGCCTATGGCTACACCTTC.

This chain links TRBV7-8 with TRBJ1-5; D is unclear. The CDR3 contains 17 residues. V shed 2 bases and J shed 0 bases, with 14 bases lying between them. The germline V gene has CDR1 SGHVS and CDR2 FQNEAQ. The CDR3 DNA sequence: TGTGCCAGCAGCTTACCCCGACGTTTCGATAGCAATCAGCCCCAGCATTTT. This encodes CASSLPRRFDSNQPQHF. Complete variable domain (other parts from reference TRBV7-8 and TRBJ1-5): GAGVSQSPRYKVAKRGQDVALRCDPISGHVSLFWYQQALGQGPEFLTYFQNEAQLDKSGLPSDRFFAERPEGSVSTLKIQRTQQEDSAVYLCASSLPRRFDSNQPQHFGDGTRLSIL.

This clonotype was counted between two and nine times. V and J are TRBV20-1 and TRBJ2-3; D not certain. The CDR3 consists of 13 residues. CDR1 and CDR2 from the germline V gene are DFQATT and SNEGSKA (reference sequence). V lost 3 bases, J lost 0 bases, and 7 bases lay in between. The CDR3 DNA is TGCAGTGCTAGGTCCATTAGCACAGATACGCAGTATTTT. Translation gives CSARSISTDTQYF.

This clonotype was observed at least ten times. In DNA form, the CDR3 reads TGTGCCAGCAAACCTACCGGGACAGGGAACTATGGCTACACCTTC. Its protein product is CASKPTGTGNYGYTF. This chain links TRBV12-3 or TRBV12-4 with TRBJ1-2; 9 bases are shared with TRBD1. The V segment lost 7 bases and the J segment 2 bases; nucleotides outside the gene matches: 8. The CDR3 length is 15 residues.

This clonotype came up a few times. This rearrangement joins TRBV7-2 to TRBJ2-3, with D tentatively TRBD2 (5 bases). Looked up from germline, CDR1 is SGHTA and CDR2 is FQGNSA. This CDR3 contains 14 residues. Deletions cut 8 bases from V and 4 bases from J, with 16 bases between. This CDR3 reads CASRRQRSADTQYF. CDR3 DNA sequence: TGTGCCAGCCGTCGCCAGCGGTCCGCAGATACGCAGTATTTT. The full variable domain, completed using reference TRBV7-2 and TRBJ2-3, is GAGVSQSPSNKVTEKGKDVELRCDPISGHTALYWYRQSLGQGLEFLIYFQGNSAPDKSGLPSDRFSAERTGGSVSTLTIQRTQQEDSAVYLCASRRQRSADTQYFGPGTRLTVL.

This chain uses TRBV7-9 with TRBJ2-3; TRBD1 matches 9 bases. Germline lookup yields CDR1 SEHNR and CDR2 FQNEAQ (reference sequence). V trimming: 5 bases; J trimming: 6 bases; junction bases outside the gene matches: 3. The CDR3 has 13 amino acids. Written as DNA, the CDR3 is TGTGCCAGCAGCCGGACAGGGGTGGATACGCAGTATTTT. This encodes CASSRTGVDTQYF.

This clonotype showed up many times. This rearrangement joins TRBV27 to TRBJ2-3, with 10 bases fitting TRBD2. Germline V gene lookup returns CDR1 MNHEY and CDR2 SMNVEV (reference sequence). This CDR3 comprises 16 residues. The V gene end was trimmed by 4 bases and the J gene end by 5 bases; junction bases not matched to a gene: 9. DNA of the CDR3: TGTGCCAGCAGTTATAGTAGCGGGGGGTTGTTAGATACGCAGTATTTT. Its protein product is CASSYSSGGLLDTQYF.

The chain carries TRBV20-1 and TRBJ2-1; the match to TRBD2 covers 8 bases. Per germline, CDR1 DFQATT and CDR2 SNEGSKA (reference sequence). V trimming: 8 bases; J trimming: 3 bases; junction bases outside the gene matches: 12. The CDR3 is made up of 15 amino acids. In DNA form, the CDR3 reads TGCAGTAGGACCGGAGCGGGGGATAACTACAATGAGCAGTTCTTC. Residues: CSRTGAGDNYNEQFF.

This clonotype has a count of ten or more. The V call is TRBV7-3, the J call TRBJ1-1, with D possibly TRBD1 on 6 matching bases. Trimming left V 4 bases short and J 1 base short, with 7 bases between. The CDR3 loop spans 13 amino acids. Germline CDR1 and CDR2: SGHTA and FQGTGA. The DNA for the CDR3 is TGTGCCAGCAGCTCACAGGGGAACACTGAAGCTTTCTTT. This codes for CASSSQGNTEAFF.

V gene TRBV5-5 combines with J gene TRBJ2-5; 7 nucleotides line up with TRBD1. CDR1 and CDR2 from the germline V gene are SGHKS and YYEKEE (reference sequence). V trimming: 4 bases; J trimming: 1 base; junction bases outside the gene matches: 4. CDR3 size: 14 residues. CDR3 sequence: CASSQGQLQETQYF. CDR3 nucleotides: TGTGCCAGCAGCCAGGGACAGCTCCAAGAGACCCAGTACTTC.

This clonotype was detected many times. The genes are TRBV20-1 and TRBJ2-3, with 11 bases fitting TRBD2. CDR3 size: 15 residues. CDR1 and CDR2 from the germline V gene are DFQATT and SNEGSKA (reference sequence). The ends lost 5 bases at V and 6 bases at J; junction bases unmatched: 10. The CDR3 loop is CSALAGGIWTDTQYF. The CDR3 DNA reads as TGCAGTGCTCTAGCGGGGGGAATCTGGACGGATACGCAGTATTTT.

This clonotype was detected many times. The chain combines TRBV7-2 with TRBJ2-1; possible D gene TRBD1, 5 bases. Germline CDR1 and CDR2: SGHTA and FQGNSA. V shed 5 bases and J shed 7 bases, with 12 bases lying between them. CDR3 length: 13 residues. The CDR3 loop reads CASSPWGVNEQFF. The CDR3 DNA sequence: TGTGCCAGCAGCCCCTGGGGCGTGAATGAGCAGTTCTTC.

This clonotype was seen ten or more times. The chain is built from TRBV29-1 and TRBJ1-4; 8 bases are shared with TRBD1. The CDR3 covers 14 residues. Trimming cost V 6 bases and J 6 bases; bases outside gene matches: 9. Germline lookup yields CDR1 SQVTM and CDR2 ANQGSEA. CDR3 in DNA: TGCAGCGTGTTCGGACAGGGAGGCGATGAAAAACTGTTTTTT. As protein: CSVFGQGGDEKLFF.

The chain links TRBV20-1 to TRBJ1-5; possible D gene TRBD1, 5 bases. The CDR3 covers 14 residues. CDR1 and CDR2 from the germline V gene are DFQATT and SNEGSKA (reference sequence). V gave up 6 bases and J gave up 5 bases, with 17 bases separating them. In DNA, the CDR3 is TGCAGTGCAGAGTTTTGGCGGGGGGATCAGCCCCAGCATTTT. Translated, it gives CSAEFWRGDQPQHF.

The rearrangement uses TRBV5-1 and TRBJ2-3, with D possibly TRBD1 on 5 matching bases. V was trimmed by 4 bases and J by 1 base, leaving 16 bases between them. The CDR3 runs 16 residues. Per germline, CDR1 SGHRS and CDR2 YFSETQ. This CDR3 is CASSMSAGSGTDTQYF. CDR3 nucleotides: TGCGCCAGCAGCATGTCCGCAGGGTCGGGCACAGATACGCAGTATTTT.

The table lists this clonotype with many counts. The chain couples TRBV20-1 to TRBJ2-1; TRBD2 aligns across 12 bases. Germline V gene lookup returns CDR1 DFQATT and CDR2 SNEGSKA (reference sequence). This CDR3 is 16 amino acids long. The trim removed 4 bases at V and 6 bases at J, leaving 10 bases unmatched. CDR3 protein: CSATLAGGFTLNEQFF. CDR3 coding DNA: TGCAGTGCTACGCTAGCGGGAGGGTTTACACTCAATGAGCAGTTCTTC.

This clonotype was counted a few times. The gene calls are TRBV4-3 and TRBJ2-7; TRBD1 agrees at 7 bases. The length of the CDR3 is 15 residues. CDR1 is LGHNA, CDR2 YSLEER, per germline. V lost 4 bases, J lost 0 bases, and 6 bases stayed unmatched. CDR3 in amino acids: CASSRSGTDSYEQYF. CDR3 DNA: TGCGCCAGCAGCCGCTCCGGGACAGACTCCTACGAGCAGTACTTC.

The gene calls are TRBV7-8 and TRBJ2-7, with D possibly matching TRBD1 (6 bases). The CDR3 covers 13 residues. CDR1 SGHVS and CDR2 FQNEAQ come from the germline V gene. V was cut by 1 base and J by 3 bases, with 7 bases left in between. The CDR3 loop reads CASSLEGVYEQYF. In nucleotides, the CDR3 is TGTGCCAGCAGCTTAGAGGGGGTCTACGAGCAGTACTTC.

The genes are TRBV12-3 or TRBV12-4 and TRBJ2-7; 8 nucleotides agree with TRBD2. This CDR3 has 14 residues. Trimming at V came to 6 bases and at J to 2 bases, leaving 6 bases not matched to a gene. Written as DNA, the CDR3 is TGTGCCAGCAGAGATAGCGGGGCAACCTACGAGCAGTACTTC. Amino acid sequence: CASRDSGATYEQYF.

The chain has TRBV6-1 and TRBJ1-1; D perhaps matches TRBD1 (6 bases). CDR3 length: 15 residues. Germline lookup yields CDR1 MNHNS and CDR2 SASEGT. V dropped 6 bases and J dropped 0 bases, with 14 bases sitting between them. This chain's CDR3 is CASRLIGQMNTEAFF. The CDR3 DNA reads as TGTGCCAGCAGACTAATCGGACAGATGAACACTGAAGCTTTCTTT.

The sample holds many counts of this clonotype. The CDR3 sequence is CASSQGVVETQYF. The DNA of the CDR3 is TGCGCCAGCAGCCAAGGAGTCGTAGAGACCCAGTACTTC. This sequence joins TRBV4-3 and TRBJ2-5; no clear D gene. CDR1 is LGHNA and CDR2 is YSLEER in the germline V gene. The CDR3 runs to 13 residues. V shed 1 base and J shed 4 bases, with 7 bases lying between them.

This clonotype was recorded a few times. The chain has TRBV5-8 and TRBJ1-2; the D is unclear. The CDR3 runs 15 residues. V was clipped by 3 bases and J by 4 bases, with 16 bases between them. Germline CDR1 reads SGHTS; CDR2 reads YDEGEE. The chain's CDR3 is CASSWGNDLSYGYTF. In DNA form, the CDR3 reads TGTGCCAGCAGCTGGGGAAACGATTTGAGCTATGGCTACACCTTC.

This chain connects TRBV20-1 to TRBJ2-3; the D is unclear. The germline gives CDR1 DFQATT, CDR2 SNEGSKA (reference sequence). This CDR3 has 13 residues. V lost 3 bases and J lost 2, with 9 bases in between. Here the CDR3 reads CSASGLHTDTQYF. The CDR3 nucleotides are TGCAGTGCTAGCGGGCTTCACACAGATACGCAGTATTTT.

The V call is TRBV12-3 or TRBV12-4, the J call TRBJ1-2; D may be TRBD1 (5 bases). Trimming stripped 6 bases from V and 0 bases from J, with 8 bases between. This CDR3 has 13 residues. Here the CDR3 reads CASRMTANYGYTF. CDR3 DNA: TGTGCCAGCAGGATGACAGCTAACTATGGCTACACCTTC.

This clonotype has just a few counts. CDR3 nucleotides: TGTGCCAGCATGCTGCTGGGACAAATACGCTCTGGGGCCAACGTCCTGACTTTC. Protein product: CASMLLGQIRSGANVLTF. The V gene is TRBV5-6, the J gene TRBJ2-6; a weak D match, TRBD1 (6 bases). V was pared by 6 bases and J by 0 bases, with 19 bases between. The germline CDR1 and CDR2 sequences are SGHDT and YYEEEE. The CDR3 covers 18 residues. Full variable domain (outside the CDR3, taken from reference TRBV5-6 and TRBJ2-6): DAGVTQSPTHLIKTRGQQVTLRCSPKSGHDTVSWYQQALGQGPQFIFQYYEEEERQRGNFPDRFSGHQFPNYSSELNVNALLLGDSALYLCASMLLGQIRSGANVLTFGAGSRLTVL.

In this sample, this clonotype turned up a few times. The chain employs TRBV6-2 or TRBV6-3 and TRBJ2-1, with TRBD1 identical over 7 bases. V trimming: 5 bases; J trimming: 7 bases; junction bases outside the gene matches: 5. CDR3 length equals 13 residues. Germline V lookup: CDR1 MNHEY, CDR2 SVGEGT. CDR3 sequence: CASSTRQGNEQFF. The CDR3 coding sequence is TGTGCCAGCAGTACTCGACAGGGAAATGAGCAGTTCTTC.